Below are 12 T cell receptor beta chains sequenced from a single sample in a study of shared clonotypes between healthy human individuals. Method: immunoSEQ multiplex PCR; TCRdb's copy keeps in-frame clones and lacks some. This sample carries about 820,000 clones, about 92% of them seen once, and the ten largest clones take less than 25%. As defined, naive CD8 cells were CD45RO-negative and positively selected for CCR7, with terminally differentiated effector memory CD45RA+ cells excluded. Material for sequencing was naive CD8+ T cells sorted from blood. Receptors were obtained from a man under 40 in good health.

The chain combines TRBV2 with TRBJ2-4; 9 nucleotides agree with TRBD1. Germline-derived CDR1 and CDR2 are SNHLY and FYNNEI. This CDR3 comprises 17 residues. V shed 7 bases, J shed 2 bases, and the junction held 12 bases outside the gene matches. The CDR3 loop reads CASTWETGGAPKNIQYF. CDR3 nucleotide sequence: TGTGCCAGCACTTGGGAAACAGGGGGCGCGCCCAAAAACATTCAGTACTTC.

A single count supports this clone. The chain carries TRBV28 and TRBJ2-3; 13 bases are a match to TRBD2. V was pared by 6 bases and J by 11 bases, with 14 bases of the junction left unmatched. CDR3 size: 16 residues. CDR1 is MDHEN and CDR2 is SYDVKM in the germline V gene. In DNA, the CDR3 is TGTGCCAGCAGCCTCAAACTAGCGGGAGGGCCTTGGGGGCAGTATTTT. It encodes CASSLKLAGGPWGQYF.

V usage is TRBV18 and J usage is TRBJ2-5; 8 positions match TRBD2. The CDR3 spans 17 residues. The V gene end was trimmed by 4 bases and the J gene end by 5 bases; junction bases not matched to a gene: 15. Germline CDR1 KGHSH, CDR2 LQKENI. The CDR3 DNA follows: TGTGCCAGCTCACTCCCCTGGAACGGGAGGGCCTTGGAGACCCAGTACTTC. This encodes CASSLPWNGRALETQYF.

The chain uses TRBV11-2 and TRBJ2-1, with a tentative D call TRBD1 (6 bases). Germline V gene data show CDR1 as SGHAT and CDR2 as FQNNGV. This CDR3 has 16 residues. V shed 5 bases and J shed 6 bases, with 20 bases lying between them. For the CDR3, the DNA is TGTGCCAGCAGCCTCGGACAGCTCGGGGTGGGCAATGAGCAGTTCTTC. Translation gives CASSLGQLGVGNEQFF.

The CDR3 DNA follows: TGCAGCGTCATCTTGACTAGCAACGCCGTTAATGAGCAGTTCTTC. Amino acid sequence: CSVILTSNAVNEQFF. This chain connects TRBV29-1 to TRBJ2-1; 7 bases match TRBD2. With V trimmed by 6 bases and J by 7 bases, 15 bases remained unmatched. The CDR3 is made up of 15 amino acids. CDR1 SQVTM and CDR2 ANQGSEA come from the germline V gene.

This clone came up once. The chain recombines TRBV7-8 with TRBJ2-7, with D unclear. The CDR3 is 12 amino acids. V was clipped by 4 bases and J by 10 bases, with 14 bases between them. Germline assignment: CDR1 SGHVS and CDR2 FQNEAQ. In nucleotides, the CDR3 is TGTGCCAGCAGCTCCGTTAACCGGCTCCAGTACTTC. It codes for CASSSVNRLQYF.

This clone was detected only a few times. The chain joins TRBV11-2 to TRBJ2-1; 9 positions agree with TRBD2. V lost 1 base to trimming and J lost 12 bases; unmatched junction nucleotides: 10. The CDR3 has 15 residues. CDR1 and CDR2 from the germline V gene are SGHAT and FQNNGV. The DNA of the CDR3 is TGTGCCAGCAGCTTAGCTAGCGGGGCCTACAACGGGCAGTTCTTC. Amino acid sequence: CASSLASGAYNGQFF.

As concerns this clone: The same CDR3 is also encoded by other DNA sequences in this sample. V and J are TRBV7-9 and TRBJ1-1; D is unresolved. The CDR3 consists of 12 residues. Trimming pared 3 bases from V and 7 bases from J, leaving 9 bases between. Germline V gene lookup returns CDR1 SEHNR and CDR2 FQNEAQ (reference sequence). The CDR3 region is CASSLGRDEAFF. CDR3 DNA sequence: TGTGCCAGCAGCTTGGGAAGAGATGAAGCTTTCTTT.

V usage is TRBV25-1 and J usage is TRBJ2-1; D is unclear. Trimming took 1 base from V and 1 from J, leaving 14 bases between them. Germline V gene lookup returns CDR1 MGHDK and CDR2 SYGVNS. This CDR3 has 17 residues. CDR3 bases: TGTGCCAGCAGTGAATTACCCCTCGGGTTGTCCTACAATGAGCAGTTCTTC. Its protein product is CASSELPLGLSYNEQFF.

V is TRBV2 and J is TRBJ2-7, with D maybe TRBD2 (5 bases). The CDR3 extends over 15 amino acids. V dropped 4 bases and J dropped 1 base, with 14 bases sitting between them. CDR1 is SNHLY, CDR2 FYNNEI, per germline. CDR3 coding DNA: TGTGCCAGCAGTGGGTGGGAGACAACGTCCTACGAGCAGTACTTC. It codes for CASSGWETTSYEQYF.

The rearrangement uses TRBV14 and TRBJ1-1; D not certain. Germline-derived CDR1 and CDR2 are SGHDN and FVKESK. Trimming took off 2 bases at V and 4 bases at J, with 8 bases between the two ends. This CDR3 comprises 13 residues. The CDR3 protein is CASSQIAVTEAFF. In DNA, the CDR3 is TGTGCCAGCAGCCAAATAGCTGTCACTGAAGCTTTCTTT.

This clone has more than one count but fewer than ten. Other DNA sequences of this sample code for an identical CDR3. The gene calls are TRBV28 and TRBJ2-7; D is unresolved. This CDR3 comprises 11 residues. Per germline, CDR1 MDHEN and CDR2 SYDVKM. Between the trimmed V and J ends, which lost 4 bases and 4 bases, there was a span of 5 bases. This chain's CDR3 is CASSWSYEQYF. As DNA, the CDR3 is TGTGCCAGCAGTTGGTCGTACGAGCAGTACTTC. The variable domain in full, with the rest retrieved from reference TRBV28 and TRBJ2-7, is DVKVTQSSRYLVKRTGEKVFLECVQDMDHENMFWYRQDPGLGLRLIYFSYDVKMKEKGDIPEGYSVSREKKERFSLILESASTNQTSMYLCASSWSYEQYFGPGTRLTVT.